This T cell receptor (beta chain) comes out of a study of blood T cell repertoires in COVID-19 (dated by TCRdb to 2018 to 2021). General notes on the study: The collaborator samples originated in the United States, Italy and Spain and spanned the acute and convalescent phases of COVID-19. The prospective study material was composed of cDNA or gDNA derived from T cells, B-cell-depleted T cells, or PBMCs. Deeply sampled blood TCRbeta repertoires from subjects exposed to, actively infected with, or recovered from COVID-19 were included in the dataset. A freely available public database, intended as a resource for researchers studying the immune response to SARS-CoV-2, is where the repertoires were released. Samples were obtained from the ongoing ImmuneRACE study (first 160 participants) and from 1,254 subjects provided by 6 global collaborators. A de-identified subject ID, COVID-19 status, age in years and sex were almost always included in the sample metadata. Where available, HLA class I and class II types were obtained from metadata supplied by the sample provider rather than from assay-based typing.

Each collaborating institution followed its own protocols to collect whole blood in K2EDTA tubes. Collaborator samples were shipped for TCRbeta analysis as frozen whole blood, isolated PBMCs, or DNA extracted from either sample type. Remarks on this clone: Its recognized antigen is unknown. Per-nucleotide qualities are absent, and no much larger clonotype sits a single base away.

TCRbeta CDR3 regions were amplified from genomic DNA using the immunoSEQ Assay, a bias-controlled multiplex PCR. The paper's processing steps were these. Nucleated cell counts per sample were estimated from amplification of reference gene primers within the assay. Sequence reads were collapsed and filtered to measure the absolute abundance of every unique TCRbeta CDR3 rearrangement. For each sample, productive Simpson clonality was calculated as the square root of Simpson's diversity index over productive rearrangements. In its TCRdb copy, this immuneACCESS table keeps in-frame sequences only and misses some clones. Where compared with another copy, unresolved V genes explain less than half of these, and the others have no known cause. That table is the source of V, J and clone size, and D and trimming were worked out from the DNA. Across this sample there are about 86,000 clones, with 85% seen only once. The ten largest clones take up roughly 3.2% of the sample.

Overall study outcomes, separate from this receptor: How much clinical and demographic metadata was included differed by source and by participant, and the metadata was provided uncurated.

The sample consisted of peripheral blood. The origin of this receptor is a man aged 45-65 years with acute or convalescent COVID-19.

The CDR3 has the sequence CASSYSTSVAYEQYF. The nucleotide sequence is TGTGCCAGCAGTTACTCAACTAGCGTCGCCTACGAGCAGTACTTC. In this chain, TRBV6-5 is recombined with TRBJ2-7; the central 7 bases match TRBD2. At the junction V is shortened by 0 bases and J by 2 bases; bases outside the gene matches: 4. Taken from the germline V gene, the CDR1 and CDR2 loops are MNHEY and SVGAGI. The CDR3 contains 15 residues, cysteine and phenylalanine counted. Only the CDR3 portion is preserved as DNA: 45 bases, with reading frame beginning at the first base.